Listed below are T cell receptor beta chains from one sample, sequenced in a study of T cell responses to AZD1222 COVID-19 vaccine. This table comes from immunoSEQ multiplex PCR, and its TCRdb copy is limited to in-frame clones, with some not included. The profile shows some 150,000 clones, 88% of them singletons. Material: peripheral blood, obtained 28 days after the second AZD1222 dose. All receptors derive from an adult who received the AZD1222 COVID-19 vaccine. Each CDR3 is given with its conserved first and last residue. Fields, in order: V gene, D gene, clone size, J gene, CDR3 DNA, CDR3 protein. D genes are given only for firm matches. Only some rows state a clone size, as once, few, many or a class for expanded clones.

TRBV28	TRBD1	-	TRBJ1-1	TGTGCCAGCAGTGTTTTCGAGGGGGCTGGGAACACTGAAGCTTTCTTT	CASSVFEGAGNTEAFF
TRBV4-1	-	-	TRBJ2-1	TGCGCCAGCAGCCAAGGAGCTTACAATGAGCAGTTCTTC	CASSQGAYNEQFF
TRBV4-3	TRBD1	-	TRBJ2-3	TGCGCCAGCAGCCAAGAAGGGACAGGGTCCGATACGCAGTATTTT	CASSQEGTGSDTQYF
TRBV7-9	-	-	TRBJ2-5	TGTGCCAGCAGCCCGACTAGGGTGGAGACCCAGTACTTC	CASSPTRVETQYF
TRBV11-3	-	-	TRBJ2-1	TGTGCCAGCAGCCGGGGGGCGAGCTCCTACAATGAGCAGTTCTTC	CASSRGASSYNEQFF
TRBV7-9	TRBD1	-	TRBJ2-7	TGTGCCAGCAGTAACAGGGGTGGGAACTACGAGCAGTACTTC	CASSNRGGNYEQYF
TRBV10-3	-	once	TRBJ2-7	TGTGCCATCAGTAAGACGGACGAGCAGTACTTC	CAISKTDEQYF
TRBV6-5	TRBD2	-	TRBJ2-6	TGTGCCAGCATGGGGGGGTATGGGGCCAACGTCCTGACTTTC	CASMGGYGANVLTF
TRBV20-1	-	-	TRBJ2-3	TGCAGTGCTAGTAAGTCCGTAGGCGGAGGTCGGGATACGCAGTATTTT	CSASKSVGGGRDTQYF
TRBV7-2	-	once	TRBJ2-1	TGTGCCAGCAGCTTAGGCGGGACACTCGAGCAGTTCTTC	CASSLGGTLEQFF
TRBV11-2	-	-	TRBJ1-2	TGTGCCAGCAGCTTAGAGCCGGTGAACTATGGCTACACCTTC	CASSLEPVNYGYTF
TRBV18	-	few	TRBJ1-4	TGTGCCAGTCTTCACCGGGCGGCCAACAATGAAAAACTGTTTTTT	CASLHRAANNEKLFF
TRBV11-2	-	-	TRBJ2-7	TGTGCCAGCAGCTATAACCCCGGGACTGACTCCTACGAGCAGTACTTC	CASSYNPGTDSYEQYF
TRBV28	-	-	TRBJ1-2	TGTGCCAGCAGCCCTCTTAACTATGGCTACACCTTC	CASSPLNYGYTF
TRBV2	-	-	TRBJ2-5	TGTGCCAGCATCCGGGGGGCGGAAGAGACCCAGTACTTC	CASIRGAEETQYF
TRBV6-5	-	-	TRBJ1-1	TGTGCCAGCCAGCGAGATATGAACACTGAAGCTTTCTTT	CASQRDMNTEAFF
TRBV19	TRBD1	-	TRBJ2-3	TGTGCCAGTAGTACCGAGGGGGCCCCAGATACGCAGTATTTT	CASSTEGAPDTQYF
TRBV20-1	-	-	TRBJ1-6	TGCAGTCGCCAGGGGAAAGCCCTCCACTTT	CSRQGKALHF
TRBV6-1	TRBD1	few	TRBJ1-1	TGTGCCAGCAGTGAAGCTCCGACAGGGTGGGTCACTGAAGCTTTCTTT	CASSEAPTGWVTEAFF
TRBV4-2	-	few	TRBJ2-2	TGTGCCAGCAGCCAAAAACCAGGGACCGGGGAGCTGTTTTTT	CASSQKPGTGELFF
TRBV3-1/TRBV3-2	-	few	TRBJ2-1	TGTGCCAGCAGCCAAGACTCAATCTCCTACAATGAGCAGTTCTTC	CASSQDSISYNEQFF
TRBV7-9	-	few	TRBJ2-7	TGTGCCAGCAGCTTTATGGGCTACGAGCAGTACTTC	CASSFMGYEQYF
TRBV28	-	-	TRBJ1-2	TGTGCCAGCGGACTCATCAGGGATGGCTACACCTTC	CASGLIRDGYTF
TRBV7-9	TRBD1	-	TRBJ2-3	TGTGCCAGCAGCAGGACAGGGCGTGGAGATACGCAGTATTTT	CASSRTGRGDTQYF
TRBV19	-	-	TRBJ1-5	TGTGCCAGTAGTATTATGGGAACAGGGCATCAGCCCCAGCATTTT	CASSIMGTGHQPQHF
TRBV19	-	-	TRBJ1-2	TGTGCCAGTACAGGGGTTTTCTATGGCTACACCTTC	CASTGVFYGYTF
TRBV19	-	-	TRBJ2-5	TGTGCCACTTCGAGGGGGCAAGAGACCCAGTACTTC	CATSRGQETQYF
TRBV2	-	-	TRBJ2-1	TGTGCCAGCAGTGAAGCGCTGATTCCCCCAGGGTTATATGAGCAGTTCTTC	CASSEALIPPGLYEQFF
TRBV7-9	-	-	TRBJ1-6	TGTGCCAGCAGCTTGGGTGCGACAGAGAATTCACCCCTCCACTTT	CASSLGATENSPLHF
TRBV2	TRBD2	-	TRBJ2-5	TGTGCCAGCAGTGAACTGGCGGGGGGTTGGAAGACCCAGTACTTC	CASSELAGGWKTQYF
TRBV12-3/TRBV12-4	-	-	TRBJ2-5	TGTGCCAGCAGCCCAGGGGTAGAGACCCAGTACTTC	CASSPGVETQYF
TRBV5-1	-	-	TRBJ2-7	TGCGCCAGCAGCTTGTCTCCACAATTCTACGAGCAGTACTTC	CASSLSPQFYEQYF
TRBV7-3	-	-	TRBJ2-2	TGTGCCAGCAGCTTAATGGGGTCGGACACCGGGGAGCTGTTTTTT	CASSLMGSDTGELFF
TRBV2	-	-	TRBJ2-7	TGTGCCAGCAGTGTGGATTCCCACTACGAGCAGTACTTC	CASSVDSHYEQYF
TRBV10-3	-	-	TRBJ2-2	TGTGCCATCAGTGCCGTATCCGACACCGGGGAGCTGTTTTTT	CAISAVSDTGELFF
TRBV5-4	-	-	TRBJ1-1	TGTGCCAGCAGCTTGTCAGGGTTCATCGCGAACACTGAAGCTTTCTTT	CASSLSGFIANTEAFF
TRBV30	-	-	TRBJ2-5	TGTGCCTGGAGTGGAACCGGAGAGACCCAGTACTTC	CAWSGTGETQYF